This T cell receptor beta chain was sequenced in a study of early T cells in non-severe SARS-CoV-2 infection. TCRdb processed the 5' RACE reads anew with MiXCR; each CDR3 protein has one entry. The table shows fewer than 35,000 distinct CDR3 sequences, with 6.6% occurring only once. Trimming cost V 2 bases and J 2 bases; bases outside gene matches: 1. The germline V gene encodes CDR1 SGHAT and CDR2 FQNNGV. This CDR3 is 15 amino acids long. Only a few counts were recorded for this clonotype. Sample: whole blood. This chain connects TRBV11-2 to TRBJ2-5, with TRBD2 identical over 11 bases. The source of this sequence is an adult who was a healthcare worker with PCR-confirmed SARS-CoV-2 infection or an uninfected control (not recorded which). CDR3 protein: CASSLLAGGQETQYF. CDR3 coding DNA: TGTGCCAGCAGCTTATTAGCGGGAGGGCAAGAGACCCAGTACTTC.